Presented here are 24 T cell receptor beta chains from one specimen sequenced in a study of cytomegalovirus exposure and HLA in healthy donors. Both 60 Vbeta primers and 13 Jbeta primers went into the PCR. Profiling relied on immunoSEQ multiplex PCR, and the TCRdb table lists in-frame clones only, not all of them. The sample has 150,000 to 200,000 clones; approximately 78% are singletons. Material: PBMCs. Receptors originate from a woman aged 40-49 years in good health and CMV-seronegative.

CDR3 protein: CASSPLRQGQETQYF. In DNA, the CDR3 is TGTGCCAGCAGCCCGCTTCGACAGGGCCAAGAGACCCAGTACTTC. The chain carries TRBV7-9 and TRBJ2-5; 7 bases agree with TRBD1. The CDR3 sequence is 15 residues long. Germline CDR1 SEHNR, CDR2 FQNEAQ (reference sequence). The junction had 7 bases not matched to a gene; V was cut back by 5 bases and J by 1 base.

This chain connects TRBV9 to TRBJ2-5; TRBD1 matches 12 bases. V was clipped by 4 bases and J by 5 bases; unmatched bases: 9. The CDR3 totals 16 residues. Germline CDR1 SGDLS, CDR2 YYNGEE. The CDR3 nucleotides read TGTGCCAGCAGCTTCGGGACAGGGGGCGAAGGGGAGACCCAGTACTTC. Its translation is CASSFGTGGEGETQYF.

The chain couples TRBV27 to TRBJ2-7; weak D call: TRBD1 (6 bases). Germline-derived CDR1 and CDR2 are MNHEY and SMNVEV (reference sequence). Trimming shortened V by 8 bases and J by 0 bases, and 14 bases separated the two germline ends. The CDR3 has 14 amino acids. The CDR3 DNA reads as TGTGCCAGCTCATTGACAGGAAGCTCCTACGAGCAGTACTTC. The encoded protein is CASSLTGSSYEQYF.

The chain employs TRBV5-1 and TRBJ2-3; TRBD2 agrees at 10 bases. Looked up from germline, CDR1 is SGHRS and CDR2 is YFSETQ. V trimming: 4 bases; J trimming: 1 base; junction bases outside the gene matches: 6. This CDR3 region has 16 residues. Here the CDR3 reads CASSPAGGRGTDTQYF. Here the CDR3 DNA reads TGCGCCAGCAGCCCAGCGGGGGGGCGTGGCACAGATACGCAGTATTTT.

Concerning this clone itself: Other DNA sequences in this sample translate to the same CDR3. The genes are TRBV28 and TRBJ1-5, with no clear D. Germline loops: CDR1 MDHEN, CDR2 SYDVKM. The germline V and J ends were trimmed by 6 bases and 5 bases, with 8 bases remaining between them. The CDR3 is 12 amino acids. The CDR3 region is CASSPLHQPQHF. DNA for the CDR3: TGTGCCAGCAGCCCTCTCCATCAGCCCCAGCATTTT.

Only one count was recorded for this clone. The chain has TRBV7-9 and TRBJ1-1; a possible D gene is TRBD1 (6 bases). Germline V gene lookup returns CDR1 SEHNR and CDR2 FQNEAQ (reference sequence). The CDR3 length is 13 residues. V was clipped by 5 bases and J by 6 bases, with 13 bases between them. This chain's CDR3 is CASSPEGVSEAFF. The CDR3, as DNA: TGTGCCAGCAGCCCCGAGGGGGTGTCTGAAGCTTTCTTT.

DNA of the CDR3: TGTGCCAGCAGCCCCTCACAGGGGGACACTGAAGCTTTCTTT. It encodes CASSPSQGDTEAFF. V is TRBV16 and J is TRBJ1-1; 8 bases agree with TRBD1. The germline V gene encodes CDR1 KGHSY and CDR2 FQNENV. The CDR3 loop spans 14 amino acids. V gave up 4 bases and J gave up 3 bases; unmatched junction bases: 4. Full variable domain (outside the CDR3, taken from reference TRBV16 and TRBJ1-1): GEEVAQTPKHLVRGEGQKAKLYCAPIKGHSYVFWYQQVLKNEFKFLISFQNENVFDETGMPKERFSAKCLPNSPCSLEIQATKLEDSAVYFCASSPSQGDTEAFFGQGTRLTVV.

The chain uses TRBV15 and TRBJ2-7; TRBD1 aligns across 9 bases. CDR1 LNHNV and CDR2 YYDKDF come from the germline V gene (reference sequence). This CDR3 is 17 amino acids long. V was pared by 1 base and J by 3 bases, with 10 bases of the junction left unmatched. The CDR3 loop reads CATSRGIPGQGLYEQYF. CDR3 DNA: TGTGCCACCAGCAGAGGGATTCCGGGACAGGGACTCTACGAGCAGTACTTC.

This clone occurred a few times. The chain combines TRBV5-1 with TRBJ1-1; D is ambiguous. Germline-derived CDR1 and CDR2 are SGHRS and YFSETQ. This CDR3 is 15 amino acids long. The V gene lost 3 bases and the J gene lost 5 bases, with 17 bases spanning the gap. In DNA form, the CDR3 reads TGCGCCAGCAGCTCTGGGAGCCTCGAAGAGACTGAAGCTTTCTTT. It yields the protein CASSSGSLEETEAFF.

This chain joins TRBV6-5 and TRBJ1-1, with D unresolved. Germline CDR1 MNHEY, CDR2 SVGAGI. This CDR3 comprises 15 residues. Trimming took off 5 bases at V and 1 base at J, with 14 bases between the two ends. The CDR3 reads CASSAYPLGNTEAFF. DNA of the CDR3: TGTGCCAGCAGTGCGTATCCCCTCGGGAACACTGAAGCTTTCTTT.

J is TRBJ1-3 and V is TRBV7-9; the D gene is possibly TRBD1 (5 bases). The CDR3 consists of 16 residues. Trimming left V 2 bases short and J 0 bases short, with 11 bases between. The germline V gene has CDR1 SEHNR and CDR2 FQNEAQ (reference sequence). DNA for the CDR3: TGTGCCAGCAGCTTAAATTCAGGGCACTCTGGAAACACCATATATTTT. Translating it yields CASSLNSGHSGNTIYF.

The V gene is TRBV2, the J gene TRBJ1-4; no clear D gene. Trimming left V 5 bases short and J 8 bases short, with 18 bases between. CDR3 size: 15 residues. Germline CDR1 is SNHLY and CDR2 is FYNNEI. The CDR3 loop reads CASSPLGPEGEKLFF. The CDR3 nucleotides are TGTGCCAGCAGTCCTTTGGGTCCCGAGGGCGAAAAACTGTTTTTT.

The chain joins TRBV5-4 to TRBJ2-6; D may be TRBD2 (6 bases). The CDR3 runs to 17 residues. V shed 4 bases and J shed 0 bases, with 14 bases lying between them. Germline CDR1 and CDR2: SGHNT and YYREEE (reference sequence). The CDR3, as DNA: TGTGCCAGCAGCGTATTGAGGAGGGACTCTGGGGCCAACGTCCTGACTTTC. Translated, it gives CASSVLRRDSGANVLTF. Full variable domain (rest looked up from reference TRBV5-4 and TRBJ2-6): ETGVTQSPTHLIKTRGQQVTLRCSSQSGHNTVSWYQQALGQGPQFIFQYYREEENGRGNFPPRFSGLQFPNYSSELNVNALELDDSALYLCASSVLRRDSGANVLTFGAGSRLTVL.

The rearrangement uses TRBV11-2 and TRBJ2-7; 7 nucleotides agree with TRBD1. The V and J ends lost 0 bases and 1 base, in that order; junction bases with no gene match: 6. Per germline, CDR1 SGHAT and CDR2 FQNNGV. The CDR3 runs to 16 residues. CDR3 amino acids: CASSLDPLDRSYEQYF. The DNA for the CDR3 is TGTGCCAGCAGCTTAGATCCGCTGGACAGGTCCTACGAGCAGTACTTC.

V and J are TRBV25-1 and TRBJ2-5; 7 bases are a match to TRBD1. There are 13 residues in the CDR3. The germline CDR1 and CDR2 sequences are MGHDK and SYGVNS. Germline trimming cut 7 bases from V and 5 bases from J; bases unmatched to any gene: 7. The CDR3 DNA sequence: TGTGCCAGCAAGGGTACAGGGGCGGAGACCCAGTACTTC. This encodes CASKGTGAETQYF.

This clone was found once. This chain links TRBV4-1 with TRBJ2-5; 10 bases are a match to TRBD2. Trimming cost V 4 bases and J 0 bases; bases outside gene matches: 8. Looked up from germline, CDR1 is MGHRA and CDR2 is YSYEKL. CDR3 length: 17 residues. The CDR3 region is CASSPHLLAGYQETQYF. The CDR3 bases are TGCGCCAGCAGCCCACACTTACTAGCGGGGTACCAAGAGACCCAGTACTTC.

The chain links TRBV5-4 to TRBJ2-2, with 11 bases that match TRBD2. V gave up 2 bases and J gave up 1 base; unmatched junction bases: 4. This CDR3 has 17 amino acids. Germline assignment: CDR1 SGHNT and CDR2 YYREEE (reference sequence). DNA for the CDR3: TGTGCCAGCAGCTTTGGTAGCGGGGGGGTGAACACCGGGGAGCTGTTTTTT. It specifies CASSFGSGGVNTGELFF.

The chain employs TRBV6-1 and TRBJ1-6, with D possibly being TRBD1 (6 bases). The V and J ends lost 0 bases and 5 bases respectively, with 14 bases between them. Germline loops: CDR1 MNHNS, CDR2 SASEGT. The CDR3 is made up of 17 amino acids. CDR3 sequence reads: CASSEAIRTVNNSPLHF. CDR3 nucleotides: TGTGCCAGCAGTGAAGCGATAAGGACAGTTAATAATTCACCCCTCCACTTT.

This CDR3 reads CASSEFHGVVQPQHF. CDR3 DNA: TGTGCCAGCAGTGAATTTCACGGGGTGGTTCAGCCCCAGCATTTT. This chain connects TRBV6-1 to TRBJ1-5; D not certain. This CDR3 has 15 amino acids. Germline V CDR1 and CDR2: MNHNS, SASEGT. V was pared by 2 bases and J by 6 bases, with 14 bases between.

This clone was seen only a few times. J is TRBJ2-7 and V is TRBV2, with D unresolved. The CDR3 has 13 residues. V lost 4 bases and J lost 4, with 11 bases in between. Germline values: CDR1 SNHLY, CDR2 FYNNEI. CDR3 DNA: TGTGCCAGCAGTGCTTCGGTCGGGTACGAGCAGTACTTC. Amino acids: CASSASVGYEQYF. Full variable domain (missing parts from reference TRBV2 and TRBJ2-7): EPEVTQTPSHQVTQMGQEVILRCVPISNHLYFYWYRQILGQKVEFLVSFYNNEISEKSEIFDDQFSVERPDGSNFTLKIRSTKLEDSAMYFCASSASVGYEQYFGPGTRLTVT.

This chain joins TRBV6-5 and TRBJ2-7; weak D call: TRBD1 (6 bases). Germline lookup yields CDR1 MNHEY and CDR2 SVGAGI. The CDR3 sequence is 15 residues long. Trimming stripped 7 bases from V and 6 bases from J, with 22 bases between. The CDR3 is CASNPPGQGRSEQYF. The CDR3 DNA is TGTGCCAGCAACCCTCCGGGGCAGGGGAGATCCGAGCAGTACTTC.

This chain links TRBV5-1 with TRBJ1-1; 9 positions match TRBD1. Germline V gene data show CDR1 as SGHRS and CDR2 as YFSETQ. V trimming: 3 bases; J trimming: 3 bases; junction bases outside the gene matches: 6. The CDR3 is made up of 15 amino acids. The CDR3 DNA follows: TGCGCCAGCAGCTGGGGGGACAGGGATGACACTGAAGCTTTCTTT. The encoded protein is CASSWGDRDDTEAFF.

This chain joins TRBV5-1 and TRBJ1-6; possible D gene TRBD1, 6 bases. Deletions cut 3 bases from V and 7 bases from J, with 11 bases between. CDR1 SGHRS and CDR2 YFSETQ come from the germline V gene. This CDR3 is built from 14 residues. CDR3 DNA sequence: TGCGCCAGCAGCTCGGGGACACAAAATTCACCCCTCCACTTT. Encoded protein: CASSSGTQNSPLHF.

The rearrangement links TRBV19 to TRBJ1-3; unclear D gene. Germline loops: CDR1 LNHDA, CDR2 SQIVND (reference sequence). This CDR3 spans 15 amino acids. The V end was cut by 3 bases, the J end by 0 bases, with 9 bases between. The CDR3 nucleotides are TGTGCCAGTAGTATCCCGGGGTCCTCTGGAAACACCATATATTTT. Protein: CASSIPGSSGNTIYF.